The next 10 T cell receptor beta chains were all read from a single sample in a study of CD8+CD57+ T cells in acquired aplastic anemia. Whoever was chosen for sequencing had shown CD8+CD57+ cell expansion by flow cytometry. Genomic DNA provided the template from which TCR beta VDJ and CDR3 profiles were obtained. A single record per CDR3 protein comes from TCRdb applying MiXCR to the reads. The sample consists of fewer than 200,000 distinct CDR3 sequences, less than 60% of them appearing once. Sample: sorted CD4+, CD8+, or CD8+CD57+ T cells (not recorded which) from PBMCs. Receptor source: a human donor with aplastic anemia.

This clonotype occurred many times. The genes are TRBV5-5 and TRBJ2-7; TRBD1 matches 8 bases. V lost 0 bases, J lost 6 bases, and 5 bases stayed unmatched. The CDR3 spans 14 residues. The germline CDR1 and CDR2 sequences are SGHKS and YYEKEE (reference sequence). CDR3 nucleotides: TGTGCCAGCAGCTTGGTGGGCAGGGGGCTCGAGCAGTACTTC. It yields the protein CASSLVGRGLEQYF.

This clonotype was counted at least ten times. The chain is built from TRBV6-5 and TRBJ1-1, with D hard to call. The V gene lost 8 bases and the J gene lost 4 bases, with 14 bases spanning the gap. The CDR3 is made up of 13 amino acids. Germline-derived CDR1 and CDR2 are MNHEY and SVGAGI. CDR3 loop: CASRYLEGTEAFF. Written as DNA, the CDR3 is TGTGCCAGCCGGTACCTCGAAGGCACTGAAGCTTTCTTT.

This clonotype was recorded many times. The gene calls are TRBV4-2 and TRBJ2-5; D may be TRBD1 (6 bases). Germline V lookup: CDR1 LGHNA, CDR2 YNFKEQ. V lost 0 bases and J lost 2, with 16 bases in between. The CDR3 is 17 amino acids. The CDR3 reads CASSQDERSGQQETQYF. DNA of the CDR3: TGTGCCAGCAGCCAAGACGAGCGCTCGGGACAACAAGAGACCCAGTACTTC.

This chain links TRBV9 with TRBJ2-7; the D gene is possibly TRBD1 (6 bases). This CDR3 region has 15 residues. Germline V gene lookup returns CDR1 SGDLS and CDR2 YYNGEE. Trimming shortened V by 2 bases and J by 5 bases, and 17 bases separated the two germline ends. Here the CDR3 reads CASSVGSGDSDEQYF. The CDR3 coding sequence is TGTGCCAGCAGCGTTGGGTCAGGGGATTCGGACGAGCAGTACTTC.

The chain links TRBV7-9 to TRBJ2-3; D is unresolved. V was cut by 4 bases and J by 6 bases, with 14 bases left in between. This CDR3 spans 14 amino acids. The V gene's germline CDR1 is SEHNR and CDR2 FQNEAQ (reference sequence). CDR3 protein: CASSSPLHGDTQYF. The CDR3 bases are TGTGCCAGCAGCTCGCCCCTGCACGGGGATACGCAGTATTTT. The full variable domain, completed using reference TRBV7-9 and TRBJ2-3, is DTGVSQNPRHKITKRGQNVTFRCDPISEHNRLYWYRQTLGQGPEFLTYFQNEAQLEKSRLLSDRFSAERPKGSFSTLEIQRTEQGDSAMYLCASSSPLHGDTQYFGPGTRLTVL.

Many counts were recorded for this clonotype. V usage is TRBV5-1 and J usage is TRBJ2-3, with 8 bases identical to TRBD1. V trimming: 2 bases; J trimming: 2 bases; junction bases outside the gene matches: 4. The germline V gene has CDR1 SGHRS and CDR2 YFSETQ. This CDR3 comprises 15 residues. CDR3 residues: CASSLDRGATDTQYF. The CDR3 nucleotides are TGCGCCAGCAGCTTAGACAGGGGTGCCACAGATACGCAGTATTTT. Drawing the rest from reference TRBV5-1 and TRBJ2-3, the complete variable domain is KAGVTQTPRYLIKTRGQQVTLSCSPISGHRSVSWYQQTPGQGLQFLFEYFSETQRNKGNFPGRFSGRQFSNSRSEMNVSTLELGDSALYLCASSLDRGATDTQYFGPGTRLTVL.

This chain connects TRBV19 to TRBJ1-1; the D gene is possibly TRBD1 (5 bases). This CDR3 region has 15 residues. V was trimmed by 7 bases and J by 2 bases, leaving 17 bases between them. CDR1 and CDR2 from the germline V gene are LNHDA and SQIVND (reference sequence). CDR3 sequence (DNA): TGTGCCAGTAACCTGGGGAGCAGGGCCAACACTGAAGCTTTCTTT. Encoded protein: CASNLGSRANTEAFF.

This chain links TRBV7-9 with TRBJ1-1, with TRBD1 as a possible D gene (5 bases). The CDR3 is 13 amino acids. Germline CDR1 reads SEHNR; CDR2 reads FQNEAQ (reference sequence). The V end was cut by 1 base, the J end by 6 bases, with 9 bases between. The CDR3: CASSLVGGAEAFF. Here the CDR3 DNA reads TGTGCCAGCAGCTTAGTGGGGGGAGCTGAAGCTTTCTTT.

This clonotype was seen a handful of times. V and J are TRBV7-3 and TRBJ2-2; D call uncertain. The V gene lost 4 bases and the J gene lost 3 bases, with 6 bases spanning the gap. The CDR3 is 13 residues long. The germline CDR1 and CDR2 sequences are SGHTA and FQGTGA. This chain's CDR3 is CASSSQYTGELFF. The CDR3 coding sequence is TGTGCCAGCAGCTCGCAATACACCGGGGAGCTGTTTTTT.

At least ten counts were recorded for this clonotype. V usage is TRBV2 and J usage is TRBJ1-4; TRBD1 aligns across 7 bases. V lost 9 bases to trimming and J lost 3 bases; unmatched junction nucleotides: 4. From germline, CDR1 is SNHLY and CDR2 FYNNEI. This CDR3 comprises 13 residues. The CDR3 spells CASTGEANEKLFF. CDR3 nucleotides: TGTGCCAGTACAGGGGAGGCTAATGAAAAACTGTTTTTT. Full variable domain (remainder filled in from reference TRBV2 and TRBJ1-4): EPEVTQTPSHQVTQMGQEVILRCVPISNHLYFYWYRQILGQKVEFLVSFYNNEISEKSEIFDDQFSVERPDGSNFTLKIRSTKLEDSAMYFCASTGEANEKLFFGSGTQLSVL.